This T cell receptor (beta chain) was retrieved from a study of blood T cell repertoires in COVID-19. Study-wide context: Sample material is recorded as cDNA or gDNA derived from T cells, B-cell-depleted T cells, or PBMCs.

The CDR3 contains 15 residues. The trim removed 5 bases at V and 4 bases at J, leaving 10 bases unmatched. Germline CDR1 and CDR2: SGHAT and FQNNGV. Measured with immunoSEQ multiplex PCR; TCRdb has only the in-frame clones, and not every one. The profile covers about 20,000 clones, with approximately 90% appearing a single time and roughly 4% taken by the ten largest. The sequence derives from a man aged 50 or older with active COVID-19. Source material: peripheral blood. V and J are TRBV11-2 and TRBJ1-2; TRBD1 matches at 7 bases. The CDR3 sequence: CASSRPDRTGYGYTF. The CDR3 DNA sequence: TGTGCCAGCAGCCGCCCGGACAGGACAGGCTATGGCTACACCTTC.